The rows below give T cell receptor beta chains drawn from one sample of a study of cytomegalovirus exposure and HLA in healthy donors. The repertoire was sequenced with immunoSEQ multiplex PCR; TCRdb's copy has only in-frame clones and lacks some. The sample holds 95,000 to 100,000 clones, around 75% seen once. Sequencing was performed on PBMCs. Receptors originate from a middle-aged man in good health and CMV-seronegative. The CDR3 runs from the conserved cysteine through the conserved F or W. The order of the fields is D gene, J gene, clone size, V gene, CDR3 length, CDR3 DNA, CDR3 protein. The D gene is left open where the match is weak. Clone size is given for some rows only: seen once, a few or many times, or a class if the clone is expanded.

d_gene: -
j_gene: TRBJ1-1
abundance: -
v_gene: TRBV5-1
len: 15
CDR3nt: TGCGCCAGCAGCTTGGATGGGACAAGGAACACTGAAGCTTTCTTT
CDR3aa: CASSLDGTRNTEAFF

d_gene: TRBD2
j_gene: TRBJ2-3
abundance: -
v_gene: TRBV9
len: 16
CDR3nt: TGTGCCAGCAGCGTCTTGACTAGCGGGAGCACAGATACGCAGTATTTT
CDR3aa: CASSVLTSGSTDTQYF

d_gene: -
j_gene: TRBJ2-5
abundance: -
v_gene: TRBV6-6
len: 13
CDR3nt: TGTGCCAGCAGCCCGGTCGGGGAAGAGACCCAGTACTTC
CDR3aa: CASSPVGEETQYF

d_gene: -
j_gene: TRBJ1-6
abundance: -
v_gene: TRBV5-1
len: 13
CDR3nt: TGCGCCAGTCATAATGAGAATAATTCACCCCTCCACTTT
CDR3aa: CASHNENNSPLHF

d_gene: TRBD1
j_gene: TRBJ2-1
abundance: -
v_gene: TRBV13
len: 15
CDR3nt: TGTGCCAGCAGCCCTGGGACAGGGGGCATCTATGAGCAGTTCTTC
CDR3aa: CASSPGTGGIYEQFF

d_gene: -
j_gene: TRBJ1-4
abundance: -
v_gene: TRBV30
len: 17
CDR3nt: TGTGCCTGGAGATCCTGGGGGCTGGGGGCAACTAATGAAAAACTGTTTTTT
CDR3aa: CAWRSWGLGATNEKLFF

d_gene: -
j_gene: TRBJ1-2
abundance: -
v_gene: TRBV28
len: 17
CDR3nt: TGTGCCAGCAGTCCACCTACGGAGGGTGCATGGGGCTATGGCTACACCTTC
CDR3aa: CASSPPTEGAWGYGYTF

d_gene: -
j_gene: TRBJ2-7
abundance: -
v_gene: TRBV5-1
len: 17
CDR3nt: TGCGCCAGCAGCTTGGGCAGAACTGGGCCGTCGGCCTACGAGCAGTACTTC
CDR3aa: CASSLGRTGPSAYEQYF

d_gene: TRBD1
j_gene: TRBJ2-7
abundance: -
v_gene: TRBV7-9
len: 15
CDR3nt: TGTGCCAGCAGCTTAGGGGACAGGGTCGGCGACGAGCAGTACTTC
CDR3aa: CASSLGDRVGDEQYF

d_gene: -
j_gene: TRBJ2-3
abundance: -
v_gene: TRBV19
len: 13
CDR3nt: TGTGCCAGTAACCCCCGAGGGACAGATACGCAGTATTTT
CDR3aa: CASNPRGTDTQYF

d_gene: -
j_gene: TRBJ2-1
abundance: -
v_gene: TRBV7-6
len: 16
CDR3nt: TGTGCCAGCAGCTCACAGGGCCAGCGGGGTTACAATGAGCAGTTCTTC
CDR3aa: CASSSQGQRGYNEQFF

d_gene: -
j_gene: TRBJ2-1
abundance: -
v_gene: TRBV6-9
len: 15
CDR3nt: TGTGCCAGCAGTTATTCAGGGGCCGGGCGCAATGAGCAGTTCTTC
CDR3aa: CASSYSGAGRNEQFF

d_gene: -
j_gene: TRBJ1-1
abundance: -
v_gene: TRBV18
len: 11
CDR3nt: TGTGCCAGCTCAGAGTACACTGAAGCTTTCTTT
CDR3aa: CASSEYTEAFF

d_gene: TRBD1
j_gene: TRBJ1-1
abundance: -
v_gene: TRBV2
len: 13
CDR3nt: TGTGCCGGCCGCGGACAGGGACTAACCGAAGCTTTCTTT
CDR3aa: CAGRGQGLTEAFF

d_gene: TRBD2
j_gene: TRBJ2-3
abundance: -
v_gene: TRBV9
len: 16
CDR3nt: TGTGCCAGCAGCGTAGGGGCTAGCGGGATAACAGATACGCAGTATTTT
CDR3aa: CASSVGASGITDTQYF

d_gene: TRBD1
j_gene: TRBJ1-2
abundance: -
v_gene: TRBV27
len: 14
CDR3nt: TGTGCCAGCAGTCCACAGGGGGCCGGCTATGGCTACACCTTC
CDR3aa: CASSPQGAGYGYTF

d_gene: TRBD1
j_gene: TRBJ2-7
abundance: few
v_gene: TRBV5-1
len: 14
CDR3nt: TGCGCCAGCAGCCTTCGGGAAGGGGGCCACGAGCAGTACTTC
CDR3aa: CASSLREGGHEQYF

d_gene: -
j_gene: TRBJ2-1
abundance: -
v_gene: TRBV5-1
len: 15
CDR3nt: TGCGCCAGCAGCCAAGACCCTGGGGGGAAGAATGAGCAGTTCTTC
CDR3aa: CASSQDPGGKNEQFF

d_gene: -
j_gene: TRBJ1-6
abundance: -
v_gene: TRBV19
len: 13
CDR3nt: TGTGCCAGTATTGGCAGGGTCGGTTCACCCCTCCACTTT
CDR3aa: CASIGRVGSPLHF

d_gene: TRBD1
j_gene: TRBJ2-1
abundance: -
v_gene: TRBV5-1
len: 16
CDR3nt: TGCGCCAGCAGCTTGGCCTGGCAGGGGGCGAACAATGAGCAGTTCTTC
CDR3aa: CASSLAWQGANNEQFF

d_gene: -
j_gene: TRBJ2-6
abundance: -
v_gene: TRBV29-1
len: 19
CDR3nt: TGCAGCGTCGCCGGGATCACCTCCAGTACCTACTCTGGGGCCAACGTCCTGACTTTC
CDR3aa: CSVAGITSSTYSGANVLTF

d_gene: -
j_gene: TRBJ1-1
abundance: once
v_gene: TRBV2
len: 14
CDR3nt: TGTGCCAGCAGGGCGACAGGAACCGCGGGTGAAGCTTTCTTT
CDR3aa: CASRATGTAGEAFF

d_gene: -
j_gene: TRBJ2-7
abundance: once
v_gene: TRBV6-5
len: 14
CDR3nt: TGTGCCAGCAGCCGCGCGGGACAGTCCTACGAGCAGTACTTC
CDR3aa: CASSRAGQSYEQYF

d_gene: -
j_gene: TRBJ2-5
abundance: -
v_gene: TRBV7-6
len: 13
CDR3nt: TGTGCCAGCAGCTCCCGGGGGAGAGAGACCCAGTACTTC
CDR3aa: CASSSRGRETQYF

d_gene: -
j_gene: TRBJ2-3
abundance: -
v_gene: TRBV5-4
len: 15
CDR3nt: TGTGCCAGCAGCTTGGACAGGGGAGGAACAGATACGCAGTATTTT
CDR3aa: CASSLDRGGTDTQYF

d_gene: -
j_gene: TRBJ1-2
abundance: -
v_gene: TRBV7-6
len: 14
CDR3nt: TGTGCCAGCAGCCCCTGGCAGGACTTCTATGGCTACACCTTC
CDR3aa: CASSPWQDFYGYTF

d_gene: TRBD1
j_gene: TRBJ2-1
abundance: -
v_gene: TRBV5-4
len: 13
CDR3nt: TGTGCCAGCAGCCGACAGGGGAGCAATGAGCAGTTCTTC
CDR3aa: CASSRQGSNEQFF

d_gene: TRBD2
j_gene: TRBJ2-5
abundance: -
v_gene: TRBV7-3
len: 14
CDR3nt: TGTGCCAGCAGCTCGGCGGGGAGGGGAGAGACCCAGTACTTC
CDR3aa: CASSSAGRGETQYF

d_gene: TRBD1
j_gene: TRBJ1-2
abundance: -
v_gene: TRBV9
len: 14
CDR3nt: TGTGCCAGCAGCAATAACAGGGGGTTCTATGGCTACACCTTC
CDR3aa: CASSNNRGFYGYTF

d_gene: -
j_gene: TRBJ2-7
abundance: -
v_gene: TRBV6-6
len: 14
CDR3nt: TGTGCCAGCAGCCAAGAGGCAGGGAAGTACGAGCAGTACTTC
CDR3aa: CASSQEAGKYEQYF

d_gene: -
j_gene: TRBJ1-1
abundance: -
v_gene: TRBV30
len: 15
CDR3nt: TGTGCCTGGAGTACTACAGGTAAACGGAACACTGAAGCTTTCTTT
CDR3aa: CAWSTTGKRNTEAFF

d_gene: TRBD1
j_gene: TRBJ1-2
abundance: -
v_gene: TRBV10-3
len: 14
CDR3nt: TGTGCCATCAGTGATGGACAGGGGAACTATGGCTACACCTTC
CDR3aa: CAISDGQGNYGYTF

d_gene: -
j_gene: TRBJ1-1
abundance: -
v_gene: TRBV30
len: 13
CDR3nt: TGTGCCTGGACGGTACAGCCGAACACTGAAGCTTTCTTT
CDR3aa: CAWTVQPNTEAFF

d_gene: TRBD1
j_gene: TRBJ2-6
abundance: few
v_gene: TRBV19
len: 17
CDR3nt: TGTGCCAGCGTAAGAGGGACAGGCCTATCTGGGGCCAACGTCCTGACTTTC
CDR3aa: CASVRGTGLSGANVLTF

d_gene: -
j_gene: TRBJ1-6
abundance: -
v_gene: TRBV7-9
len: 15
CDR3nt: TGTGCCAGCAGTCCTTCCGCAGGGCGTAATTCACCCCTCCACTTT
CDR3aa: CASSPSAGRNSPLHF

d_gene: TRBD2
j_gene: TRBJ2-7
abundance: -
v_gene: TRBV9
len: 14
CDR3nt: TGTGCCAGCAGCCCTCAGGGAGGGGCCTACGAGCAGTACTTC
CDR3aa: CASSPQGGAYEQYF

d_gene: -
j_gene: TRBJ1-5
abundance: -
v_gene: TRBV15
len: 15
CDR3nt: TGTGCCACCAGAGATGACTTGACCCTAAATCAGCCCCAGCATTTT
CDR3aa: CATRDDLTLNQPQHF

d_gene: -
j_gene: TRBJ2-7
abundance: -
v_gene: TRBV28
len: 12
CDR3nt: TGTGCCAGCTCCTTTTGGCCCTACGAGCAGTACTTC
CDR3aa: CASSFWPYEQYF

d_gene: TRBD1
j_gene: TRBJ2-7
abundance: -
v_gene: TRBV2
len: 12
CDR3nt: TGTGCCAGGGGACAGCTTTCTACGGAGCAGTACTTC
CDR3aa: CARGQLSTEQYF

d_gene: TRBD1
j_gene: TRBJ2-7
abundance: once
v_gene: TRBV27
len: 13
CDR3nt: TGTGCCAGCAGTTGGACAGGGGGAGACGAGCAGTACTTC
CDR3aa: CASSWTGGDEQYF